This T cell receptor (beta chain) comes out of a study of T cells in Graves' hyperthyroidism and ophthalmopathy. Study in general: Prior to any treatment, at the point of initial diagnosis, peripheral blood was collected.

Study observations and caveats: Ophthalmopathy was separated from stable hyperthyroidism by a 13 V-J model.

TCR beta CDR3 sequences were amplified from RNA transcripts. RT-PCR in the first round (using the HTBI primer set) targeted the TCR CDR3. From the multiplex PCR reads, TCRdb called clonotypes with MiXCR, one entry per CDR3 protein. The data contain some 570,000 distinct CDR3 sequences, under 20% of them singletons. This clonotype was counted at least ten times. The antigen is unknown. Uncontrolled infection, other autoimmune disease, pregnancy or lactation disqualified patients from enrolment. This CDR3 spans 15 amino acids. V lost 7 bases, J lost 2 bases, and 11 bases stayed unmatched. The genes are TRBV12-3 or TRBV12-4 and TRBJ2-7; 7 nucleotides match TRBD1. Sequencing was done on a sample of blood. The TCR sequence derives from a woman under 30 with Graves' ophthalmopathy. CDR3 amino acids: CASTSDREPPYEQYF. Here the CDR3 DNA reads TGTGCCAGCACCTCCGACAGGGAGCCTCCCTACGAGCAGTACTTC.